The entry below gives a single TCR beta chain sequence along with its context. Per the original methods: Cell counts per sample came from amplifying reference gene primers. Sequencing was performed with immunoSEQ multiplex PCR; in TCRdb, only in-frame clones are kept and a portion is missing. That table furnishes V, J and clone size, whereas the DNA furnished D and trimming. The table lists around 380,000 clones, more than 75% of them singletons. These data come from a study of blood T cell repertoires in COVID-19. Study-wide context: T cells, B-cell-depleted T cells, or PBMCs supplied cDNA or gDNA.

The V gene's germline CDR1 is GTSNPN and CDR2 SVGIG (reference sequence). V was pared by 3 bases and J by 8 bases, with 12 bases of the junction left unmatched. CDR3 length: 15 residues. The receptor was isolated from a human donor with acute or convalescent COVID-19. The donor label of this sample is uncertain. The chain couples TRBV30 to TRBJ1-1, with 10 bases identical to TRBD1. The sample consisted of peripheral blood. The CDR3 sequence: CAWRDRGRNRLEAFF. As DNA, the CDR3 is TGTGCCTGGAGAGACAGGGGGCGCAATAGATTGGAAGCTTTCTTT.